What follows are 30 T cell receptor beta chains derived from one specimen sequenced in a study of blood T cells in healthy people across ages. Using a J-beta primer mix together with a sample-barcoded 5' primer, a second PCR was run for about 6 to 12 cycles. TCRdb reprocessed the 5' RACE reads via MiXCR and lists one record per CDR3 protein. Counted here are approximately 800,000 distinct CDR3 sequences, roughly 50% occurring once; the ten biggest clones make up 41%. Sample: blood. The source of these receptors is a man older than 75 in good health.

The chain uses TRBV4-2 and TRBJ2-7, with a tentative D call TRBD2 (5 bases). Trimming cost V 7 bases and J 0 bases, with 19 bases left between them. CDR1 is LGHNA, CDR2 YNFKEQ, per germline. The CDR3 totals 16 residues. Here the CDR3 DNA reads TGTGCCAGCACCACTAGTCGCCATGGTGGCTCCTACGAGCAGTACTTC. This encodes CASTTSRHGGSYEQYF.

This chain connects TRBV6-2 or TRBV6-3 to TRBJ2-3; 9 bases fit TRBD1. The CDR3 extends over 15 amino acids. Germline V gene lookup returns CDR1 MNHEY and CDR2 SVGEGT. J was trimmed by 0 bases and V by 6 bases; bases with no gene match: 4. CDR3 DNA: TGTGCCAGCAGACCCGGGACAGGGAGCACAGATACGCAGTATTTT. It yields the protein CASRPGTGSTDTQYF.

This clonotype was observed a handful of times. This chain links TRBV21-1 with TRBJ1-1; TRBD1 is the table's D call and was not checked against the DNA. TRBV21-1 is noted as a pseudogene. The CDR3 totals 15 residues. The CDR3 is CASRWDRFMNTEAFF. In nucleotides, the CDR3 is TGTGCCAGCAGATGGGACAGATTCATGAACACTGAAGCTTTCTTT.

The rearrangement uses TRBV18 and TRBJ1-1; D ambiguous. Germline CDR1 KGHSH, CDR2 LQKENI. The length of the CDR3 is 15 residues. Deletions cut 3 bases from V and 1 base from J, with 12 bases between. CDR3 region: CASSPDGYSNTEAFF. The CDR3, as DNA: TGTGCCAGCTCACCCGACGGATATTCGAACACTGAAGCTTTCTTT. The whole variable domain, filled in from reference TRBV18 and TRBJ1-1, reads NAGVMQNPRHLVRRRGQEARLRCSPMKGHSHVYWYRQLPEEGLKFMVYLQKENIIDESGMPKERFSAEFPKEGPSILRIQQVVRGDSAAYFCASSPDGYSNTEAFFGQGTRLTVV.

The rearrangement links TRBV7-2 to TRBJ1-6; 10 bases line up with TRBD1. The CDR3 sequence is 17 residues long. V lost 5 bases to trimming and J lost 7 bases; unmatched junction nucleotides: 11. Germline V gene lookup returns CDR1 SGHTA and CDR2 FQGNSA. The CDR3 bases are TGTGCCAGCAGCACAGAGACAGGGGGCCTTAGCAATTCACCCCTCCACTTT. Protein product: CASSTETGGLSNSPLHF. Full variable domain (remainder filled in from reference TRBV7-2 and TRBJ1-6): GAGVSQSPSNKVTEKGKDVELRCDPISGHTALYWYRQSLGQGLEFLIYFQGNSAPDKSGLPSDRFSAERTGGSVSTLTIQRTQQEDSAVYLCASSTETGGLSNSPLHFGNGTRLTVT.

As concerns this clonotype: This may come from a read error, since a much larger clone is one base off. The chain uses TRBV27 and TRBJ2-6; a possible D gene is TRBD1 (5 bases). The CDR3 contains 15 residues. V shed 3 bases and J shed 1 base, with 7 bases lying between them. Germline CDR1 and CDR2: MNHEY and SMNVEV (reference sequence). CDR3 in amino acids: CASSFAGSGANVLTF. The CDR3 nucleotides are TGTGCCAGCAGTTTTGCAGGGTCTGGGGCCAACGTCCTGACTTTC.

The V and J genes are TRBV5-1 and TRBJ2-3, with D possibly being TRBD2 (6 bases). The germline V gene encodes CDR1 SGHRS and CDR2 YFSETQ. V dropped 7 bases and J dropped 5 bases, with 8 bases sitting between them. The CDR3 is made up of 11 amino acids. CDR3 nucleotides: TGCGCCAGCGCCGGGAGAGATACGCAGTATTTT. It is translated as CASAGRDTQYF.

This CDR3 is CSAPKGGAGGYTF. For the CDR3, the DNA is TGCAGTGCTCCCAAGGGGGGGGCAGGTGGCTACACCTTC. The rearrangement joins TRBV20-1 to TRBJ1-2; TRBD1 is a possible D gene (6 bases). The CDR3 has 13 amino acids. CDR1 is DFQATT and CDR2 is SNEGSKA in the germline V gene (reference sequence). V was pared by 5 bases and J by 7 bases, with 17 bases between.

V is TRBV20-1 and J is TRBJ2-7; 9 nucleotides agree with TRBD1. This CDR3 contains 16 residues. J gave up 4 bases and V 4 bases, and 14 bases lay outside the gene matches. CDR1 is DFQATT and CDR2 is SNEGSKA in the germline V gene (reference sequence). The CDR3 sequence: CSATNLSDRGAYEQYF. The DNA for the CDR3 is TGCAGTGCTACTAACCTTAGCGACAGGGGGGCATACGAGCAGTACTTC.

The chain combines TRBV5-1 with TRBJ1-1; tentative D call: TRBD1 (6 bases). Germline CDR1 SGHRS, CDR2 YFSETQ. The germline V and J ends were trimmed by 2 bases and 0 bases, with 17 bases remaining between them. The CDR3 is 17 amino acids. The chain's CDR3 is CASSFSGATSMNTEAFF. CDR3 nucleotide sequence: TGCGCCAGCAGCTTTTCGGGGGCGACCTCCATGAACACTGAAGCTTTCTTT.

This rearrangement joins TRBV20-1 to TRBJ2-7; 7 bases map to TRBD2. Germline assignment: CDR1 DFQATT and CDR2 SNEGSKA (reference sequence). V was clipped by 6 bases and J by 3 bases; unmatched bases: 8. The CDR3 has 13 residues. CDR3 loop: CSAPPGLNYEQYF. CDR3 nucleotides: TGCAGTGCACCTCCGGGACTAAACTACGAGCAGTACTTC.

CDR3 nucleotides: TGTGCCAGCAGCCAAGGTGGGACTATCGGGGGGGAGCAGTTCTTC. Protein sequence: CASSQGGTIGGEQFF. V and J are TRBV3-1 and TRBJ2-1, with 7 bases matching TRBD2. The CDR3 totals 15 residues. V dropped 1 base and J dropped 10; count of bases not matched to a gene: 10. The germline CDR1 and CDR2 sequences are LGHDT and YNNKEL (reference sequence).

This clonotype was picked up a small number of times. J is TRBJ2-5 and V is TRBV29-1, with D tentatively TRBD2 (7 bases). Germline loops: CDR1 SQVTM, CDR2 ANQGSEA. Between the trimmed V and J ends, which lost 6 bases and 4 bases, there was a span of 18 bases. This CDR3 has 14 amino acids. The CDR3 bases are TGCAGCGTCTCGGGGGGCCAGGGACGAGAGACCCAGTACTTC. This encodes CSVSGGQGRETQYF.

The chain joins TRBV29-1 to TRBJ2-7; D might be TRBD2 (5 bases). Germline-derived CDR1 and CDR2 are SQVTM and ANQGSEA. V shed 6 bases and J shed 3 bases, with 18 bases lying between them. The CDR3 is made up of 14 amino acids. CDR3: CSVKIAVGDYEQYF. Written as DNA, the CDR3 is TGCAGCGTAAAAATCGCAGTCGGGGACTACGAGCAGTACTTC.

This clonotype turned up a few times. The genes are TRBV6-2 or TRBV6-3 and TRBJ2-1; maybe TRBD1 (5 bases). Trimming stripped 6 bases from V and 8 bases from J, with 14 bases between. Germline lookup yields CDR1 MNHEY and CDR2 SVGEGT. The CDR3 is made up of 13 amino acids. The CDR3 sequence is CASSPRSRDEQFF. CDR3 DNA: TGTGCCAGCAGCCCCCGATCCAGGGATGAGCAGTTCTTC.

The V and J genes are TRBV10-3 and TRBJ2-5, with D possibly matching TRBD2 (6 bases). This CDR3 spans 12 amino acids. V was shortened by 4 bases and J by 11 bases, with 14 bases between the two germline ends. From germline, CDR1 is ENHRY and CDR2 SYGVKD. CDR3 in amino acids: CAISGGLREQYF. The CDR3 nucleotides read TGTGCCATCAGTGGGGGACTCCGTGAGCAGTACTTC.

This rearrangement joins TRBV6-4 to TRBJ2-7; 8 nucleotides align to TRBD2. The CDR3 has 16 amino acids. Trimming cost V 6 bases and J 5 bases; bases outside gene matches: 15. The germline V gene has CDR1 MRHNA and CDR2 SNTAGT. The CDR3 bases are TGTGCCAGCAGGAGGGGGATGGGCGGGAGGACGGACGAGCAGTACTTC. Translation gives CASRRGMGGRTDEQYF.

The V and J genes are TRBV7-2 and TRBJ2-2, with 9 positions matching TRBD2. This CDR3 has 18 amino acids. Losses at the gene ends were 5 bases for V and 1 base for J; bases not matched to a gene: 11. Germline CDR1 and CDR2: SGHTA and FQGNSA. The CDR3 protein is CASSQMPLAGKNTGELFF. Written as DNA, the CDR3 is TGTGCCAGCAGCCAAATGCCTCTAGCGGGAAAGAACACCGGGGAGCTGTTTTTT.

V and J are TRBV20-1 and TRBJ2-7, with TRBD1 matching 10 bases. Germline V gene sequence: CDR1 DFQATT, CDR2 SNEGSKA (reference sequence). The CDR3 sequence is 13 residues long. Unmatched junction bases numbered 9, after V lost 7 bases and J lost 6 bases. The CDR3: CSVPGQGSGEQYF. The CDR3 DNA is TGCAGTGTCCCGGGACAGGGGTCGGGCGAGCAGTACTTC.

DNA for the CDR3: TGTGCCAGCAGCCCAGGGACTATTGAGCAGTACTTC. Translating it yields CASSPGTIEQYF. The chain is built from TRBV3-1 and TRBJ2-5, with 7 positions matching TRBD2. V lost 4 bases and J lost 11; bases outside the gene matches: 7. CDR1 and CDR2 (germline): LGHDT, YNNKEL (reference sequence). The CDR3 has 12 residues.

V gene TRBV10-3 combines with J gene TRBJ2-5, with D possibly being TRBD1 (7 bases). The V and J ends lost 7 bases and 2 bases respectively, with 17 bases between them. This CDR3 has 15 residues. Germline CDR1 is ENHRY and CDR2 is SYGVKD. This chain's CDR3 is CAINDRARGQETQYF. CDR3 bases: TGTGCCATCAACGACAGGGCACGGGGGCAAGAGACCCAGTACTTC.

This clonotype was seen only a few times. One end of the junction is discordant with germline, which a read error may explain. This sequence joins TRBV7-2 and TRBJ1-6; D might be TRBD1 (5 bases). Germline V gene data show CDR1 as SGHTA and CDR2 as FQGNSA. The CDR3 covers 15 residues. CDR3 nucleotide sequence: TGTGCCAGCAGCCCACACCGGGGGGATAATCCACCCCTCCACTTT. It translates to CASSPHRGDNPPLHF.

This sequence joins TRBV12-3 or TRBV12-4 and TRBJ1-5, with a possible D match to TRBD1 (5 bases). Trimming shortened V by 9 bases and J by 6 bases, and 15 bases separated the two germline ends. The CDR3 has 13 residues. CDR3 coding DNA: TGTGCCAGTAAGGGCAGGGTTGCTCAGCCCCAGCATTTT. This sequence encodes CASKGRVAQPQHF.

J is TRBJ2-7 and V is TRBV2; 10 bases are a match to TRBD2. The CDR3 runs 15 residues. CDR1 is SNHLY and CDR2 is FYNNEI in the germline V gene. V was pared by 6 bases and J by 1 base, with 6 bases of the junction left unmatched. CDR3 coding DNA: TGTGCCAGCAGAAGATTAGCGGGAGGTTCCTACGAGCAGTACTTC. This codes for CASRRLAGGSYEQYF.

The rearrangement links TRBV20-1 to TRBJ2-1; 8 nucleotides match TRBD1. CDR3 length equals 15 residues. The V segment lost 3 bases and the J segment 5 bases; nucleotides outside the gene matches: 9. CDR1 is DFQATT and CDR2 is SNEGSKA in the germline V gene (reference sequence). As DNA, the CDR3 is TGCAGTGCTAGCGGACAGGGTGGTAACAACAATGAGCAGTTCTTC. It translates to CSASGQGGNNNEQFF.

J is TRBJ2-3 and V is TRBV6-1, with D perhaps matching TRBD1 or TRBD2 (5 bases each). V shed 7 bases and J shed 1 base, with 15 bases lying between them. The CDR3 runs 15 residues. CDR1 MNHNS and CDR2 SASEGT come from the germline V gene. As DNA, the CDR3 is TGTGCCAGCACTCAAGGACTGGGACGCACAGATACGCAGTATTTT. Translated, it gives CASTQGLGRTDTQYF.

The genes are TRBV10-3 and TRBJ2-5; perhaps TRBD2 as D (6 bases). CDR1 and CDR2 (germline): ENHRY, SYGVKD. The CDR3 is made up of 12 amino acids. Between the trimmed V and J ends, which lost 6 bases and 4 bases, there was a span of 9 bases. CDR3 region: CAIREAGETQYF. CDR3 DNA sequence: TGTGCCATCAGGGAAGCGGGAGAGACCCAGTACTTC.

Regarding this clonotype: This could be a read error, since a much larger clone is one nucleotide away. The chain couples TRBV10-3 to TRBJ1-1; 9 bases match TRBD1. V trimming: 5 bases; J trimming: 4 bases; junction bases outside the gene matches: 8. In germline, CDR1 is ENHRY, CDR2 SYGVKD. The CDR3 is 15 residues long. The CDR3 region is CAISPGQGMGTEAFF. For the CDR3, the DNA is TGTGCCATCAGTCCGGGACAGGGAATGGGCACTGAAGCTTTCTTT.

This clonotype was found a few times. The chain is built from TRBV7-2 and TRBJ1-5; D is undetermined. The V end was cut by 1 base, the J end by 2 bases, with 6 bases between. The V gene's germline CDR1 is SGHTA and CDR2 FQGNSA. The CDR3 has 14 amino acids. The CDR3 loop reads CASSLDDGNQPQHF. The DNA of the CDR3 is TGTGCCAGCAGCTTAGATGATGGCAATCAGCCCCAGCATTTT.

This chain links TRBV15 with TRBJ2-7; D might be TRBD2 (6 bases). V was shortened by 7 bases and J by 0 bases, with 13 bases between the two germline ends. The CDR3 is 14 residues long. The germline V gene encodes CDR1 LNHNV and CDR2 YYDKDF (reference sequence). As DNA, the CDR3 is TGTGCCACCAACAACGGGGGAAGCTCCTACGAGCAGTACTTC. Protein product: CATNNGGSSYEQYF.